Listed below are T cell receptor beta chains from one sample, sequenced in a study of CD8+ T cells in alopecia areata. Clones were read by immunoSEQ multiplex PCR, and TCRdb kept only the in-frame ones, dropping some. The table shows 180,000 or so clones, with about 54% occurring only once. Here the sequenced sample was CD4+ T cells sorted from blood, taken around week 55, from a patient treated with tofacitinib. The receptors here all came from a human donor with alopecia areata. The CDR3 runs from the conserved cysteine through the conserved F or W. D genes are given only for firm matches. Some rows have no size entry. The others give once, few or many, or a class for an expanded clone.

D gene | clone size | J gene | V gene | CDR3 protein | CDR3 DNA
TRBD2 | few | TRBJ2-5 | TRBV25-1 | CASSRAGGSETQYF | TGTGCCAGCAGCCGAGCGGGGGGTTCAGAGACCCAGTACTTC
NA | NA | TRBJ1-2 | TRBV7-2 | CASSLDGQTYGYTF | TGTGCCAGCAGCTTAGATGGACAGACCTATGGCTACACCTTC
NA | many | TRBJ1-1 | TRBV5-1 | CASSLDRWENTEAFF | TGCGCCAGCAGCTTGGACAGGTGGGAGAACACTGAAGCTTTCTTT
NA | NA | TRBJ1-2 | TRBV4-2 | CASSQTGREGYTF | TGTGCCAGCAGCCAAACAGGGAGGGAAGGCTACACCTTC
NA | NA | TRBJ2-7 | TRBV2 | CASSGSYEQYF | TGTGCCAGCAGTGGGTCCTACGAGCAGTACTTC
NA | NA | TRBJ2-3 | TRBV6-6 | CASDAGPNTDTQYF | TGTGCCAGTGATGCGGGACCAAACACAGATACGCAGTATTTT
NA | few | TRBJ1-2 | TRBV7-2 | CASSSGAGVRAYTF | TGTGCCAGCAGCTCTGGGGCCGGAGTACGGGCCTACACCTTC
TRBD2 | NA | TRBJ2-7 | TRBV2 | CASSEGTSGGAAPYEQYF | TGTGCCAGCAGTGAAGGGACTAGCGGGGGGGCCGCACCCTACGAGCAGTACTTC
NA | few | TRBJ2-5 | TRBV5-1 | CASSLTNEETQYF | TGCGCCAGCAGCTTGACAAACGAAGAGACCCAGTACTTC
TRBD1 | once | TRBJ2-7 | TRBV30 | CAWGIQGARQYF | TGTGCCTGGGGAATACAGGGGGCCCGACAGTACTTC
NA | NA | TRBJ1-6 | TRBV9 | CASSDGDPNSPLHF | TGTGCCAGCAGTGACGGGGACCCCAATTCACCCCTCCACTTT
TRBD1 | NA | TRBJ1-1 | TRBV7-3 | CASSNRGASVFF | TGTGCCAGCAGCAACAGGGGTGCTAGTGTTTTCTTT
NA | NA | TRBJ1-1 | TRBV6-5 | CASSPPRGNTEAFF | TGTGCCAGCAGTCCTCCCAGGGGGAACACTGAAGCTTTCTTT
NA | NA | TRBJ2-7 | TRBV10-3 | CAIRQAGPDEQYF | TGTGCCATCAGACAGGCCGGACCAGACGAGCAGTACTTC
NA | once | TRBJ1-5 | TRBV5-1 | CASSLGGSRQPQHF | TGCGCCAGCAGCTTGGGAGGGTCTAGGCAGCCCCAGCATTTT
NA | few | TRBJ2-7 | TRBV18 | CASSPPIKGGGEQYF | TGTGCCAGCTCACCCCCGATCAAAGGGGGTGGGGAGCAGTACTTC
NA | few | TRBJ2-5 | TRBV6-5 | CASSYRGSGRETQYF | TGTGCCAGCAGTTACCGGGGCTCTGGGAGAGAGACCCAGTACTTC
TRBD1 | few | TRBJ1-2 | TRBV7-2 | CASSFRQGADYGYTF | TGTGCCAGCAGCTTCAGACAGGGGGCGGACTATGGCTACACCTTC
NA | few | TRBJ2-3 | TRBV7-9 | CASSWGDQRDTQYF | TGTGCCAGCAGCTGGGGGGACCAGCGGGATACGCAGTATTTT
NA | NA | TRBJ2-7 | TRBV9 | CASGRIPNEQYF | TGTGCCAGCGGCCGTATTCCTAACGAGCAGTACTTC
NA | NA | TRBJ1-5 | TRBV6-5 | CASSRGRSNQPQHF | TGTGCCAGCAGCCGGGGCCGTAGCAATCAGCCCCAGCATTTT
NA | NA | TRBJ2-3 | TRBV19 | CASSSKDTPSTDTQYF | TGTGCCAGTAGTAGCAAGGACACCCCGAGCACAGATACGCAGTATTTT
NA | NA | TRBJ2-1 | TRBV7-2 | CASSIRVYEQFF | TGTGCCAGCAGCATCAGGGTATATGAGCAGTTCTTC
NA | NA | TRBJ2-4 | TRBV5-1 | CASSLAWGENIQYF | TGCGCCAGCAGCTTGGCCTGGGGTGAGAACATTCAGTACTTC
NA | NA | TRBJ1-2 | TRBV7-9 | CASSLGQSGHGYTF | TGTGCCAGCAGCTTAGGACAGTCTGGACATGGCTACACCTTC
NA | once | TRBJ2-2 | TRBV4-2 | CASSQVFGGPGAGELFF | TGTGCCAGCAGCCAAGTCTTCGGGGGGCCTGGGGCCGGGGAGCTGTTTTTT
TRBD2 | few | TRBJ2-3 | TRBV2 | CATGTSGDTQYF | TGTGCCACCGGGACTAGCGGGGATACGCAGTATTTT
NA | few | TRBJ2-2 | TRBV4-1 | CASSFPGELFF | TGCGCCAGCAGTTTCCCCGGGGAGCTGTTTTTT
NA | NA | TRBJ2-7 | TRBV6-5 | CASSPGRAYEQYF | TGTGCCAGCAGTCCCGGCAGAGCCTACGAGCAGTACTTC
NA | NA | TRBJ2-5 | TRBV25-1 | CASTVSLGETQYF | TGTGCCAGCACGGTTTCACTAGGAGAGACCCAGTACTTC
NA | NA | TRBJ1-5 | TRBV29-1 | CSVRQDNQPQHF | TGCAGCGTTCGGCAGGACAATCAGCCCCAGCATTTT
NA | NA | TRBJ2-5 | TRBV7-7 | CASSPGAGVLQETQYF | TGTGCTAGCAGCCCCGGGGCAGGGGTCCTCCAAGAGACCCAGTACTTC
NA | NA | TRBJ2-6 | TRBV2 | CASNGERLLSGANVLTF | TGTGCCAGCAACGGTGAGAGACTCCTCTCTGGGGCCAACGTCCTGACTTTC
NA | NA | TRBJ2-6 | TRBV18 | CASSPATGSGANVLTF | TGTGCCAGCTCACCAGCAACAGGGTCTGGGGCCAACGTCCTGACTTTC
TRBD1 | NA | TRBJ2-7 | TRBV5-1 | CASSLGFPGQGLYEQYF | TGCGCCAGCAGCTTGGGATTTCCGGGACAGGGTCTCTACGAGCAGTACTTC
NA | NA | TRBJ2-7 | TRBV15 | CATSRVGVGYEQYF | TGTGCCACCAGCAGAGTCGGGGTGGGGTACGAGCAGTACTTC
NA | NA | TRBJ2-3 | TRBV9 | CASSVASSGTQYF | TGTGCCAGCAGCGTAGCTTCGTCGGGTACGCAGTATTTT
TRBD2 | NA | TRBJ2-7 | TRBV19 | CASSKNPRLAGEQYF | TGTGCCAGTAGTAAAAACCCTCGACTAGCGGGGGAGCAGTACTTC
NA | once | TRBJ2-5 | TRBV5-1 | CASSLAQGGIVETQYF | TGCGCCAGCAGCTTGGCCCAAGGAGGGATTGTGGAGACCCAGTACTTC
NA | few | TRBJ1-1 | TRBV19 | CASNEGLNTEAFF | TGTGCCAGTAATGAAGGTCTGAACACTGAAGCTTTCTTT
TRBD2 | few | TRBJ2-2 | TRBV5-1 | CASSMLPPGGTNTGELFF | TGCGCCAGCAGCATGTTGCCCCCGGGGGGGACGAACACCGGGGAGCTGTTTTTT
NA | NA | TRBJ2-5 | TRBV30 | CAWSVLANPQETQYF | TGTGCCTGGAGTGTGTTGGCCAACCCTCAGGAGACCCAGTACTTC
TRBD1 | NA | TRBJ2-7 | TRBV30 | CAWRRGTGSEQYF | TGTGCCTGGAGGCGGGGGACAGGGAGCGAGCAGTACTTC
TRBD1 | NA | TRBJ2-7 | TRBV10-3 | CATAIQGAHEQYF | TGTGCCACCGCGATACAGGGGGCCCACGAGCAGTACTTC
NA | NA | TRBJ1-1 | TRBV5-1 | CASSLELGKTEAFF | TGCGCCAGCAGCTTGGAGTTAGGGAAGACTGAAGCTTTCTTT
NA | NA | TRBJ1-2 | TRBV19 | CASTSWNYGYTF | TGTGCCAGTACAAGTTGGAACTATGGCTACACCTTC
NA | NA | TRBJ1-6 | TRBV7-9 | CASSLALQGGNSPLHF | TGTGCCAGCAGCTTAGCTTTACAGGGAGGGAATTCACCCCTCCACTTT
TRBD1 | few | TRBJ2-1 | TRBV6-5 | CASSLDRVNEQFF | TGTGCCAGCAGTTTGGACAGGGTCAATGAGCAGTTCTTC
TRBD1 | NA | TRBJ1-2 | TRBV5-1 | CASSDTGTGERYDGYTF | TGCGCCAGCAGCGACACCGGGACAGGGGAGAGGTACGATGGCTACACCTTC
NA | NA | TRBJ1-2 | TRBV11-2 | CASSLESHYGYTF | TGTGCCAGCAGCTTAGAATCGCACTATGGCTACACCTTC
TRBD2 | few | TRBJ2-5 | TRBV30 | CAWSTPGLVAETQYF | TGTGCCTGGAGTACGCCGGGACTAGTTGCGGAGACCCAGTACTTC
NA | NA | TRBJ2-7 | TRBV29-1 | CSVHLRQGTREQYF | TGCAGCGTTCACCTCCGGCAGGGAACGCGCGAGCAGTACTTC
NA | NA | TRBJ2-3 | TRBV9 | CASSVGADTQYF | TGTGCCAGCAGCGTAGGGGCAGATACGCAGTATTTT
NA | few | TRBJ2-3 | TRBV7-9 | CASSAGQGGSTDTQYF | TGTGCCAGCAGCGCCGGACAGGGAGGGAGCACAGATACGCAGTATTTT
TRBD1 | NA | TRBJ2-1 | TRBV29-1 | CSVEGHPGTGRSDEQFF | TGCAGCGTTGAAGGGCATCCGGGGACAGGCCGGTCGGATGAGCAGTTCTTC